This T cell receptor beta chain is drawn from a study of T cells after yellow fever vaccination. Whole-study findings and limits: Primary-vaccination clones mostly resurfaced post-booster (approximately 96% CD4, 85% to 90% CD8). The appearance of a small share of clonotypes in both CD4 and CD8 compartments was observed. It was the secondary response that reached its peak faster, day 5 versus 15, but it was weaker.

The CDR3 loop spans 14 amino acids. Germline loops: CDR1 MNHGY, CDR2 SAAAGT. Trimming at V came to 7 bases and at J to 2 bases, leaving 4 bases not matched to a gene. This clonotype was detected ten times or more. Its specificity is unknown. TCR cDNA, made by 5'RACE template switching, carried an added universal primer site and UMIs. TCRdb itself ran the 5' RACE reads through MiXCR, one entry per CDR3 protein. The sample holds hundreds of thousands of distinct CDR3 sequences, about 4% seen once. The input for sequencing was PBMCs, taken 5 days after the yellow fever booster vaccination. The J gene is TRBJ2-5, the V gene TRBV6-8; TRBD1 agrees at 10 bases. This receptor was identified in a man aged 18 to 35 who received the YFV17D yellow fever vaccine. CDR3 DNA: TGTGCCAGCACCGGACAGGGGGATCAAGAGACCCAGTACTTC. Protein sequence: CASTGQGDQETQYF.